Detailed here is one T cell receptor (beta chain). This sample is part of a study of blood T cell repertoires in COVID-19. Only in-frame clones appear in the TCRdb table, and some are missing; sequencing was by immunoSEQ multiplex PCR. The sample includes 55,000 to 65,000 clones, about 80% of them seen just once. Germline assignment: CDR1 MNHNS and CDR2 SASEGT. The CDR3 covers 16 residues. Trimming at V came to 0 bases and at J to 3 bases, leaving 4 bases not matched to a gene. This TCR was sampled from a man aged 55 to 70 with acute or convalescent COVID-19. The specimen sequenced was peripheral blood. This sequence joins TRBV6-1 and TRBJ2-1; 8 nucleotides line up with TRBD2. The CDR3 nucleotides are TGTGCCAGCAGTGAAGCTAGCAGCGGGGGCTACAATGAGCAGTTCTTC. Translation gives CASSEASSGGYNEQFF.